This T cell receptor (beta chain) was sequenced for a study of blood T cell repertoires in COVID-19. Study-level background: Sites in the United States, Italy and Spain provided acute and convalescent COVID-19 samples. In each case, the material was cDNA or gDNA derived from T cells, B-cell-depleted T cells, or PBMCs.

The CDR3 spans 19 residues. The V and J ends lost 4 bases and 1 base, in that order; junction bases with no gene match: 7. Per germline, CDR1 LGHDT and CDR2 YNNKEL (reference sequence). In the original workflow: Counts of nucleated cells, estimated from reference gene primer amplification, were obtained. Data came from immunoSEQ multiplex PCR; TCRdb stores just in-frame clones and leaves some out. Clonal size and the V and J genes are those of that table, whereas D and trimming came from the DNA. The sample holds 170,000 or so clones, around 87% seen once. Sequencing was performed on peripheral blood. This receptor was obtained from a woman in her late teens or twenties who had recovered from COVID-19. The V and J genes are TRBV3-1 (or the pseudogene TRBV3-2) and TRBJ2-1; the match to TRBD2 covers 16 bases. The CDR3 bases are TGTGCCAGCAGCCTACCGGGACTAGCGGGGGGGCGGTCCTACAATGAGCAGTTCTTC. Translated, it gives CASSLPGLAGGRSYNEQFF.